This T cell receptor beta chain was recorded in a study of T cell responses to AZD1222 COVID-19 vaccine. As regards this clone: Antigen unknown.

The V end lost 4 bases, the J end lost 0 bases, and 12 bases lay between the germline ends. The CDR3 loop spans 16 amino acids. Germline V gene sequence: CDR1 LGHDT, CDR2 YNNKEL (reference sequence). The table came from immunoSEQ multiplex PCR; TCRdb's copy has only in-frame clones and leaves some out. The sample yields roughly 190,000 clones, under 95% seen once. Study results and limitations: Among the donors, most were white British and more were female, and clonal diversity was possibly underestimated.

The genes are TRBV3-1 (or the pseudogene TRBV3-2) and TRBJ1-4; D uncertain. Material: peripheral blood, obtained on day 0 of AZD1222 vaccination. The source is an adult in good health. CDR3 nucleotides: TGTGCCAGCAGCCTTTCGGACGGCGCAACTAATGAAAAACTGTTTTTT. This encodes CASSLSDGATNEKLFF.